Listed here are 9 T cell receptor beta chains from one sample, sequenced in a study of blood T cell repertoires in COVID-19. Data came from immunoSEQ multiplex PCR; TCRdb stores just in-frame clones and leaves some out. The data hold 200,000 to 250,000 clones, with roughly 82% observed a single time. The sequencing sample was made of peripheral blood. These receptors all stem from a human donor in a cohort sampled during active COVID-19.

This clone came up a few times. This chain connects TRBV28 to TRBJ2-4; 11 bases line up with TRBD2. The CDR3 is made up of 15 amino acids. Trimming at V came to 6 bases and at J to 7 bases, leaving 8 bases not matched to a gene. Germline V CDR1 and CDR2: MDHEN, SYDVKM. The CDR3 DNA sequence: TGTGCCAGCAGGCAAGTAGCGGGAGGGAAGAACATTCAGTACTTC. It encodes CASRQVAGGKNIQYF.

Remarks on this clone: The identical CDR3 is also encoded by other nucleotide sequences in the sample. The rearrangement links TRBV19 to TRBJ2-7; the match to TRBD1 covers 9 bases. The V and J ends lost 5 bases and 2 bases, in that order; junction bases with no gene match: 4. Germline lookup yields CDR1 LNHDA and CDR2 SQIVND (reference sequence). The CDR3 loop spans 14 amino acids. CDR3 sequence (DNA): TGTGCCAGTAGTCCGGGACAGGGTCCCTACGAGCAGTACTTC. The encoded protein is CASSPGQGPYEQYF.

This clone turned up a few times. The CDR3 sequence: CASREGQGRVEGWHF. In DNA, the CDR3 is TGTGCCAGTAGGGAAGGACAGGGAAGAGTCGAAGGGTGGCATTTT. The chain uses TRBV19 and TRBJ1-5; 8 bases align to TRBD1. V was clipped by 6 bases and J by 15 bases; unmatched bases: 19. Germline assignment: CDR1 LNHDA and CDR2 SQIVND (reference sequence). The CDR3 has 15 amino acids.

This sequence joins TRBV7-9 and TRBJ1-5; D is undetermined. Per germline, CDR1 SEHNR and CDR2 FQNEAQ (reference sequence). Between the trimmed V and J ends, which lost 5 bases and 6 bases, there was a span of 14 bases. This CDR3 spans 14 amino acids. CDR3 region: CASSPLGRGQPQHF. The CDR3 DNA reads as TGTGCCAGCAGCCCCCTAGGTCGGGGTCAGCCCCAGCATTTT.

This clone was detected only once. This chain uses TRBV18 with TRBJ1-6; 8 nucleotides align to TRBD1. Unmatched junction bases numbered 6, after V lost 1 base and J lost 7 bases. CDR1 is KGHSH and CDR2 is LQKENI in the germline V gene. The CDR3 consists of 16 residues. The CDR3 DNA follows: TGTGCCAGCTCACCACGCGACAGGGGAGGGAATTCACCCCTCCACTTT. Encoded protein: CASSPRDRGGNSPLHF.

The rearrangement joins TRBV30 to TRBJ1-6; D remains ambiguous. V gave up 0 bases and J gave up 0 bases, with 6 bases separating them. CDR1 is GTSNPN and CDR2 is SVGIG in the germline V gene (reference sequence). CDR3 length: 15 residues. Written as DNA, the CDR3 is TGTGCCTGGAGTGTTGCGCTCTCCTATAATTCACCCCTCCACTTT. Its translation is CAWSVALSYNSPLHF.

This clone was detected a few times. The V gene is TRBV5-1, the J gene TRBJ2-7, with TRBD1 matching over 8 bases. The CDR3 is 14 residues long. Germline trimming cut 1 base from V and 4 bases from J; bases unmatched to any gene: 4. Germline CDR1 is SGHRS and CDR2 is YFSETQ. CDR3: CASSLTQGVYEQYF. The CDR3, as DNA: TGCGCCAGCAGCTTGACACAGGGGGTGTACGAGCAGTACTTC.

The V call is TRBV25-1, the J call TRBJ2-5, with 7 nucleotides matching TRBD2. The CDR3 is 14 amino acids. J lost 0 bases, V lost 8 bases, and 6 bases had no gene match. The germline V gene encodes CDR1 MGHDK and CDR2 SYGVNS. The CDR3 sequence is CASGPLADQETQYF. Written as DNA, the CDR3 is TGTGCCAGCGGACCCCTAGCGGACCAAGAGACCCAGTACTTC.

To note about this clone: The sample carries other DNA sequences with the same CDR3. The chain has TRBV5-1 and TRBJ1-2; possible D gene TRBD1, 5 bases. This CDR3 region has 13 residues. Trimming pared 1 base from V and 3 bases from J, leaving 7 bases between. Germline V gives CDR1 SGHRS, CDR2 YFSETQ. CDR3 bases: TGCGCCAGCAGCTTGCAGGGCGACTATGGCTACACCTTC. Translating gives CASSLQGDYGYTF.